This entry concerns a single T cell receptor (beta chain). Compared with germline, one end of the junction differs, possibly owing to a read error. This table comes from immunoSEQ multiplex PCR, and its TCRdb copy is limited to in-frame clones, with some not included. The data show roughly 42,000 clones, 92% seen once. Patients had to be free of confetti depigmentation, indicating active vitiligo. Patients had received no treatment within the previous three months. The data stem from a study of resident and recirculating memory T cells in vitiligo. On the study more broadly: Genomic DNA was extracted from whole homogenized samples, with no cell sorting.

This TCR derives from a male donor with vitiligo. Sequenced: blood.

The CDR3, as DNA: TGTGCCAGCAGCTTGGGGCCTAGCGGCGACCACCTCTTC. Translating it yields CASSLGPSGDHLF. This chain links TRBV5-8 with TRBJ2-1; 7 bases are shared with TRBD2. This CDR3 region has 13 residues. Germline loops: CDR1 SGHTS, CDR2 YDEGEE.